This entry features one T cell receptor beta chain sequence. V was cut by 5 bases and J by 8 bases, with 12 bases left in between. Germline V gene data show CDR1 as MNHEY and CDR2 as SVGAGI. This CDR3 region has 12 residues. This sample is part of a study of blood T cell repertoires in COVID-19. Original data processing: Reference gene primer amplification yielded estimated nucleated cell counts. TCRdb keeps only in-frame clones here, not all; method: immunoSEQ multiplex PCR. V, J and clone size reflect that table, while D and trimming were determined from the DNA. The table includes 300,000 to 400,000 clones, almost 85% detected once.

This TCR derives from a human donor in a cohort sampled during active COVID-19. The chain combines TRBV6-5 with TRBJ1-1, with D maybe TRBD1 (5 bases). The specimen was peripheral blood. The CDR3 DNA is TGTGCCAGCAGTACACAGGCTTGGGAAGCTTTCTTT. It encodes CASSTQAWEAFF.